The subject of this entry is one T cell receptor (beta chain). This clonotype was recorded many times. Its antigen is not yet known. Within one base of it there is no much larger clone, and no base qualities were kept. The label giving this sample's treatment or condition can be read as: allogeneic hematopoietic cell transplantation with graft depleted of TCRalphabeta T cells and CD19 B cells. TCRalphabeta/CD19-depleted allogeneic hematopoietic cell grafts were given to the transplant recipients, all of whom were children. The CDR3 starts with the cysteine, ends with the phenylalanine, and has 14 residues. The sequence is cut down to CDR3 DNA, 42 bases in frame from base 1. V trim: 4 bases; J trim: 6 bases; unmatched bases: 5. The germline V gene specifies SGHTS as CDR1 and YDEGEE as CDR2. The library relied on PCR. The sequencer listed for this sample is Illumina HiSeq 2500. Molecular barcoding was employed in the preparation of TCR libraries, with unique molecular identifiers being used to normalize TCRbeta repertoire quantification. TCRdb reanalyzed the raw reads on its own, using fastp at Q25 for trimming and MiXCR for clone calling, and kept in-frame beta chains. Records with the same CDR3 protein are collapsed into one entry carrying the most frequent genes and DNA. In all, the sample holds about 200,000 distinct CDR3 sequences, and around 7% of those were seen once. The ten largest make up about 6% of the sample.

This specimen belongs to a study of T-cell reconstitution after alpha-beta-depleted transplantation in children (dated by TCRdb to 2016 to 2017). Study-wide context: The study quantitatively tracked T-cell immune reconstitution after TCRalphabeta/CD19-depleted allogeneic hematopoietic cell transplantation in children using TCR repertoire profiling.

Findings and caveats that apply to the study as a whole: In some patients, the high TCRbeta diversity seen at day 60 was put down to recipient T cells and intrathymic progenitors that had survived conditioning. The apparently early alphabetaT-cell count recovery about two months after transplant was reportedly dependent on only several hundred rapidly expanded clones derived from non-depleted graft cells. Over subsequent months, a decline in hyperexpanded clone frequencies was noted, and after one year, T-cell counts and TCRbeta diversity were mostly ascribed to newly produced T cells.

This specimen was PBMCs, taken before TCRalphabeta/CD19-depleted stem cell transplant. The V and J segments used are TRBV5-8 and TRBJ2-1; the central 9 bases match TRBD2. This TCR derives from a boy aged 2-15 years with acute lymphoblastic leukemia, due to receive a stem cell transplant. The sequenced DNA is TGTGCCAGCAGCCTAGGACTAGCGTCCAATGAGCAGTTCTTC. Its protein is CASSLGLASNEQFF. Here the CDR3 is joined to the reference TRBV5-8 and TRBJ2-1 genes, and the full variable domain is: EAGVTQSPTHLIKTRGQQATLRCSPISGHTSVYWYQQALGLGLQFLLWYDEGEERNRGNFPPRFSGRQFPNYSSELNVNALELEDSALYLCASSLGLASNEQFFGPGTRLTVL.